This TCR beta chain was obtained from a study of T cell responses to AZD1222 COVID-19 vaccine. Study in general: Second doses at about 4 or about 12 weeks were pooled. Study conclusions and caveats: Spike was spanned by vaccine-associated CD4 TCRs, with dominance at 160-218 and 743-854. Spike-specific TCR breadth and depth both grew after two AZD1222 doses.

Method: immunoSEQ multiplex PCR; TCRdb's copy keeps in-frame clones and lacks some. This repertoire shows over 110,000 clones, 93% found once; its top ten account for approximately 5%. This CDR3 has 15 amino acids. V lost 4 bases to trimming and J lost 5 bases, with 12 bases between them. Germline V lookup: CDR1 SNHLY, CDR2 FYNNEI. Note on this clone: The antigen remains undetermined.

The starting material was peripheral blood, obtained on day 0 of AZD1222 vaccination. The receptor's source is an adult in good health. V usage is TRBV2 and J usage is TRBJ1-6; tentative D call: TRBD1 (5 bases). As DNA, the CDR3 is TGTGCCAGCAGTGCCCAGGGAGGGAATAATTCACCCCTCCACTTT. It encodes CASSAQGGNNSPLHF.